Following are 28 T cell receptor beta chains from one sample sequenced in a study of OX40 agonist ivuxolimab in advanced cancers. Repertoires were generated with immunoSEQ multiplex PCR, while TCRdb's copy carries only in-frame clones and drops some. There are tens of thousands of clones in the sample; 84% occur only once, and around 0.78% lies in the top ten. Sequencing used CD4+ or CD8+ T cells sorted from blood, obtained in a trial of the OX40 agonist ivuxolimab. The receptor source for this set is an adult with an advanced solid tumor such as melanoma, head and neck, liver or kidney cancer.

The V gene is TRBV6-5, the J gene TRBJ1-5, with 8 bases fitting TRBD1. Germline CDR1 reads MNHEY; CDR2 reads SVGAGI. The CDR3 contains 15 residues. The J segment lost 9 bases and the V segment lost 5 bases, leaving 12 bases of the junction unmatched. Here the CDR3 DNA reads TGTGCCAGCAGTACCCCGGACAGGGCGACCCGGCCCCAGCATTTT. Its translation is CASSTPDRATRPQHF.

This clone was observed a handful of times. The CDR3 sequence: CAWSAGMGGYTF. DNA for the CDR3: TGTGCCTGGAGTGCCGGAATGGGCGGCTACACCTTC. The chain recombines TRBV30 with TRBJ1-2; no clear D gene. Germline CDR1 GTSNPN, CDR2 SVGIG (reference sequence). Trimming removed 1 base from V and 8 bases from J, with 11 bases in between. This CDR3 is built from 12 residues.

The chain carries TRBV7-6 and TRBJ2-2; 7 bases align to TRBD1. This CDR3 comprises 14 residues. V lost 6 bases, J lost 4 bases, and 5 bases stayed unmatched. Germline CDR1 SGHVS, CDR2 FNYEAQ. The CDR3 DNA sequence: TGTGCCAGCAGTCAAGCAGGGGGCACCGGGGAGCTGTTTTTT. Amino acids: CASSQAGGTGELFF. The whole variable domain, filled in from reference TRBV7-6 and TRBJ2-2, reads GAGVSQSPRYKVTKRGQDVALRCDPISGHVSLYWYRQALGQGPEFLTYFNYEAQQDKSGLPNDRFSAERPEGSISTLTIQRTEQRDSAMYRCASSQAGGTGELFFGEGSRLTVL.

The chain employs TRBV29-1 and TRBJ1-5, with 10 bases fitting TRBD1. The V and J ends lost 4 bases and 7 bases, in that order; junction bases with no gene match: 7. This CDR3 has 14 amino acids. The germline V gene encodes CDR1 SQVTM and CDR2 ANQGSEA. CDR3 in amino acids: CSVGGTGAGQPQHF. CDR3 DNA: TGCAGCGTTGGGGGGACAGGGGCGGGACAGCCCCAGCATTTT.

Here the CDR3 reads CATSRDPLETQYF. For the CDR3, the DNA is TGTGCCACCAGCAGAGATCCTTTGGAGACCCAGTACTTC. The rearrangement uses TRBV15 and TRBJ2-5; D uncertain. CDR3 length: 13 residues. Trimming pared 0 bases from V and 5 bases from J, leaving 7 bases between. Germline V gene data show CDR1 as LNHNV and CDR2 as YYDKDF (reference sequence).

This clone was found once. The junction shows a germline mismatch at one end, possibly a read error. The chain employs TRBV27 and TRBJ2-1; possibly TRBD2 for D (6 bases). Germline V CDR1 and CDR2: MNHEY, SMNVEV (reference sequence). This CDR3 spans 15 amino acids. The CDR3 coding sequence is TGTGCCAGCAGTCGCCGGGACTCAACCTACTATGAGCAGTTCTTC. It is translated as CASSRRDSTYYEQFF.

The CDR3 DNA is TGTGCCAGCAGTTTAAAGGGAGGAGGCGAGACCCAGTACTTC. This gives the protein CASSLKGGGETQYF. The chain employs TRBV27 and TRBJ2-5; tentative D call: TRBD2 (6 bases). CDR1 and CDR2 (germline): MNHEY, SMNVEV (reference sequence). The CDR3 extends over 14 amino acids. V gave up 2 bases and J gave up 5 bases, with 12 bases separating them.

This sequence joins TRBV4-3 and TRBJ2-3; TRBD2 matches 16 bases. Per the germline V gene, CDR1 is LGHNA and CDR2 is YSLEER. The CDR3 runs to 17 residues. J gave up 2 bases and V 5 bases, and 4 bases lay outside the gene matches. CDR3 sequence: CASSAGTSGGATDTQYF. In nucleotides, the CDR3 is TGCGCCAGCAGCGCCGGGACTAGCGGGGGGGCCACAGATACGCAGTATTTT.

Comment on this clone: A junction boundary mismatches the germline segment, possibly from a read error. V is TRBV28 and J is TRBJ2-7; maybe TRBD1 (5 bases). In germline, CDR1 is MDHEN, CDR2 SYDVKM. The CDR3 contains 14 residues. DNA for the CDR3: TGTGCCAGCAGTTTACAGTCAGGGTCCTACGAGCGGTACTTC. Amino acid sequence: CASSLQSGSYERYF.

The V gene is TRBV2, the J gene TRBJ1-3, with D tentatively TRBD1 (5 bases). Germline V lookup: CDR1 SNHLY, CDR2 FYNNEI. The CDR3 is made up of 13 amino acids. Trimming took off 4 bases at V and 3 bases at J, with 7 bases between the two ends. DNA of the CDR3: TGTGCCAGCAGTGGGGGGGTTGGAAACACCATATATTTT. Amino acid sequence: CASSGGVGNTIYF.

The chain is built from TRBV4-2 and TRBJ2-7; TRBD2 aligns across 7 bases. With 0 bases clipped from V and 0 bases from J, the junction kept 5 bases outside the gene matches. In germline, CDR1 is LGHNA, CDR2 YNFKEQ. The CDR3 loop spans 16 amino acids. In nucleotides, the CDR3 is TGTGCCAGCAGCCAAGATCTGGGCGGGAGCTCCTACGAGCAGTACTTC. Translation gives CASSQDLGGSSYEQYF.

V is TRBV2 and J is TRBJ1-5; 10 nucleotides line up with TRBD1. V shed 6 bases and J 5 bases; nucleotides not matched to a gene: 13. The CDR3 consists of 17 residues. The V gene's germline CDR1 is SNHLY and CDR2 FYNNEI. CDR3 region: CASSYRDRGPMDQPQHF. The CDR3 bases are TGTGCCAGCAGCTACCGGGACAGGGGTCCAATGGATCAGCCCCAGCATTTT.

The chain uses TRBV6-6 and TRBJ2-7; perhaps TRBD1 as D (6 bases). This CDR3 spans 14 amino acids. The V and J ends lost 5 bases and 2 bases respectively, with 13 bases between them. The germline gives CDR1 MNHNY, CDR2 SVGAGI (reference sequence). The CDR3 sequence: CASSIDRFPYEQYF. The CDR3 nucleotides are TGTGCCAGCAGTATCGACAGGTTTCCCTACGAGCAGTACTTC.

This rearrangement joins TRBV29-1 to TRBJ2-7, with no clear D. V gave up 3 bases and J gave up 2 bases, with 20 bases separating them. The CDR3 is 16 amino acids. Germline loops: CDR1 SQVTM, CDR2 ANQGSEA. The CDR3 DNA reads TGCAGCGTTGACCCCTATCGGCAAATACTCGCCTACGAGCAGTACTTC. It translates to CSVDPYRQILAYEQYF.

The CDR3 DNA reads TGTGCCAGCTCACCATCTTCTTACGAAGAGACCCAGTACTTC. It yields the protein CASSPSSYEETQYF. The chain has TRBV18 and TRBJ2-5; no definite D call. Germline V gene sequence: CDR1 KGHSH, CDR2 LQKENI. V lost 2 bases, J lost 3 bases, and 10 bases lay in between. There are 14 residues in the CDR3.

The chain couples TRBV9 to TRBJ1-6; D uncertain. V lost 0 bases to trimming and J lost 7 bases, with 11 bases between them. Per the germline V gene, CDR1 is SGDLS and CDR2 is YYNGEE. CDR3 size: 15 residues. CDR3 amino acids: CASSVESLGNSPLHF. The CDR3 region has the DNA TGTGCCAGCAGCGTAGAATCCCTGGGAAATTCACCCCTCCACTTT.

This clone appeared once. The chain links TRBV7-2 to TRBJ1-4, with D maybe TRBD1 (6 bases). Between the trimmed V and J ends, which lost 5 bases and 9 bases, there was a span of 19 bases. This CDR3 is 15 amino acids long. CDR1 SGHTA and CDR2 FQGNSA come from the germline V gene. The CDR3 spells CASSTQTGLGKKLFF. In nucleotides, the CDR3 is TGTGCCAGCAGCACACAAACAGGGTTGGGGAAAAAACTGTTTTTT.

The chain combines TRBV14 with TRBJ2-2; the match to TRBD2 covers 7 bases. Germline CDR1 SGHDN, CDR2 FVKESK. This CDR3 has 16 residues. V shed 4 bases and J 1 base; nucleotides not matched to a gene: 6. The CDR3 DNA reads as TGTGCCAGCAGCCCGTTAGCGGGCCTGAACACCGGGGAGCTGTTTTTT. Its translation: CASSPLAGLNTGELFF.

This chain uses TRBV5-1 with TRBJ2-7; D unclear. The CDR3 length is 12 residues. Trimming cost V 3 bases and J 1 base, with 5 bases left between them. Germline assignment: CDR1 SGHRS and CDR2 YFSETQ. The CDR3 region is CASSSPSYEQYF. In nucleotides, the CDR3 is TGCGCCAGCAGCTCGCCGTCCTACGAGCAGTACTTC.

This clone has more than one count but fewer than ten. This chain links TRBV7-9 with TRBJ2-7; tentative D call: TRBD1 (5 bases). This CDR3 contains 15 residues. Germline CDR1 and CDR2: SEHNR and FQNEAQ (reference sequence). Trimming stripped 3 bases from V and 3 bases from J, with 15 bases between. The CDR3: CASSLIQEKGYEQYF. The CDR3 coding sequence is TGTGCCAGCAGCTTGATACAGGAAAAAGGCTACGAGCAGTACTTC. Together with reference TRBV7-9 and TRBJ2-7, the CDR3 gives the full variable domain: DTGVSQNPRHKITKRGQNVTFRCDPISEHNRLYWYRQTLGQGPEFLTYFQNEAQLEKSRLLSDRFSAERPKGSFSTLEIQRTEQGDSAMYLCASSLIQEKGYEQYFGPGTRLTVT.

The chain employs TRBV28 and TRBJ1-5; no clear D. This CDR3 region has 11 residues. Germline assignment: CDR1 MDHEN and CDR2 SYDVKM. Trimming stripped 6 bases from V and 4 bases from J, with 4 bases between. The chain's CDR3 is CASSQNQPQHF. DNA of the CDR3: TGTGCCAGCAGCCAAAATCAGCCCCAGCATTTT.

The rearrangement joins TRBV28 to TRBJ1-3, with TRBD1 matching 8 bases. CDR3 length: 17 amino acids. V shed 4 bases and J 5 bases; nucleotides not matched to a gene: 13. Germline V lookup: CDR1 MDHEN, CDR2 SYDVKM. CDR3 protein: CASSSPYLWTGRNTIYF. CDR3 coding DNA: TGTGCCAGCAGTTCCCCCTATCTATGGACAGGGAGAAACACCATATATTTT.

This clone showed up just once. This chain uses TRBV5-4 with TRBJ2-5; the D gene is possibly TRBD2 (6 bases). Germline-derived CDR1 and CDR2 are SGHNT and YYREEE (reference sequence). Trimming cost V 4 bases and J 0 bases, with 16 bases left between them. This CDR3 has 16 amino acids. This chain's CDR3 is CASSPNIAGNQETQYF. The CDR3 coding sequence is TGTGCCAGCAGCCCAAACATTGCGGGGAACCAAGAGACCCAGTACTTC.

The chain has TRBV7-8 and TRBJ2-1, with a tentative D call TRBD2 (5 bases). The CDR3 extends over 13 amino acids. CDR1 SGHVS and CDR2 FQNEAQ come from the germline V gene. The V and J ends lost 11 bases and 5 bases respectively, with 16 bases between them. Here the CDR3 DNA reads TGTGCCTGCGGGCCCAGCGGTAACAATGAGCAGTTCTTC. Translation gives CACGPSGNNEQFF.

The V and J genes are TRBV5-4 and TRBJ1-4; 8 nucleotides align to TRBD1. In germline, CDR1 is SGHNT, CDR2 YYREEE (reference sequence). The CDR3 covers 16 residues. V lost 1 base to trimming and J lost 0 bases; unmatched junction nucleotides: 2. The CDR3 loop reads CASSLNRGATNEKLFF. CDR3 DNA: TGTGCCAGCAGCTTGAACAGGGGGGCAACTAATGAAAAACTGTTTTTT.

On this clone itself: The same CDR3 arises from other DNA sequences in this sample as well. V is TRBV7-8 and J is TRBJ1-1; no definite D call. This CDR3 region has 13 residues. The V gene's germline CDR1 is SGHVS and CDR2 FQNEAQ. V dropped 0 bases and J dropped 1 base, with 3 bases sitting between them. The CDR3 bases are TGTGCCAGCAGCTTAGCCGGGAACACTGAAGCTTTCTTT. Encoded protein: CASSLAGNTEAFF. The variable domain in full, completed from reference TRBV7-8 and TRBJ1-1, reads GAGVSQSPRYKVAKRGQDVALRCDPISGHVSLFWYQQALGQGPEFLTYFQNEAQLDKSGLPSDRFFAERPEGSVSTLKIQRTQQEDSAVYLCASSLAGNTEAFFGQGTRLTVV.

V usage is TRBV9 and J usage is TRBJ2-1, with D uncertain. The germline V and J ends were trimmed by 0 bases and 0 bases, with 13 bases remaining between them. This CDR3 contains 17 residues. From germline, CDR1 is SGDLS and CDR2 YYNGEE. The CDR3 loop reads CASSVAPTRSSYNEQFF. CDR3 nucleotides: TGTGCCAGCAGCGTAGCCCCCACACGGAGCTCCTACAATGAGCAGTTCTTC.

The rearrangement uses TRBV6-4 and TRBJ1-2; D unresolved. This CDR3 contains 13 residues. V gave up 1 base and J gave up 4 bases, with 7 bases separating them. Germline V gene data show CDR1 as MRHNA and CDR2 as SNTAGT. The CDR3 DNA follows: TGTGCCAGCAGTGACTGGGGTGGCTATGGCTACACCTTC. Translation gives CASSDWGGYGYTF.